The 21 T cell receptor beta chains below were found in one sample sequenced in a study of vaccination and CD4 T cells after COVID-19. Sequenced with the Oncomine TCR Beta short-read assay was DNA taken from cultured CD4+ T cells. Using its own MiXCR run on the PCR reads, TCRdb lists one record per CDR3 protein. The sample yields some 20,000 distinct CDR3 sequences, around 58% seen once. Antigen specificity for these receptors is unknown. The treatment here: approximately nine-day PBMC culture with coronavirus spike peptide pools or control peptides (ViraFEST assay). The specimen sequenced was CD4+ T cells from blood, cultured in vitro. The receptor source for this set is a human donor who had recovered from COVID-19.

The V and J genes are TRBV20-1 and TRBJ1-5; 10 bases are shared with TRBD1. This CDR3 contains 13 residues. V gave up 4 bases and J gave up 5 bases; unmatched junction bases: 2. CDR1 is DFQATT and CDR2 is SNEGSKA in the germline V gene (reference sequence). The CDR3 loop is CSATGQGDQPQHF. The CDR3 DNA reads as TGCAGTGCTACTGGACAGGGGGATCAGCCCCAGCATTTT.

The rearrangement uses TRBV20-1 and TRBJ2-7; D possibly uses TRBD1 or TRBD2 (6 bases each). Germline CDR1 reads DFQATT; CDR2 reads SNEGSKA (reference sequence). There are 13 residues in the CDR3. Trimming pared 5 bases from V and 7 bases from J, leaving 18 bases between. In nucleotides, the CDR3 is TGCAGTGCTTCAGACAGGCCGGGGAGGGAGCAGTACTTC. Translation: CSASDRPGREQYF.

The gene calls are TRBV15 and TRBJ2-2, with D maybe TRBD2 (5 bases). CDR3 length: 17 residues. V gave up 0 bases and J gave up 4 bases, with 15 bases separating them. CDR1 and CDR2 from the germline V gene are LNHNV and YYDKDF (reference sequence). The chain's CDR3 is CATSRDYEGSGTGELFF. In DNA, the CDR3 is TGTGCCACCAGCAGAGATTATGAGGGCTCGGGCACCGGGGAGCTGTTTTTT.

This clonotype occurred a few times. This chain uses TRBV24-1 with TRBJ2-2; 10 nucleotides match TRBD1. V lost 4 bases to trimming and J lost 3 bases; unmatched junction nucleotides: 4. CDR3 size: 16 residues. The germline V gene encodes CDR1 KGHDR and CDR2 SFDVKD. The DNA for the CDR3 is TGTGCCACCAGTGACCCCGGGACAGGGGACACCGGGGAGCTGTTTTTT. Amino acids: CATSDPGTGDTGELFF.

The J gene is TRBJ1-6, the V gene TRBV7-9; D call uncertain. Germline V gene sequence: CDR1 SEHNR, CDR2 FQNEAQ (reference sequence). The CDR3 is 14 amino acids. Trimming pared 1 base from V and 3 bases from J, leaving 4 bases between. The CDR3 DNA follows: TGTGCCAGCAGCTTAGGGGACTATAATTCACCCCTCCACTTT. Its translation: CASSLGDYNSPLHF.

The J gene is TRBJ2-1, the V gene TRBV20-1, with a tentative D call TRBD2 (5 bases). The CDR3 loop spans 15 amino acids. Between the trimmed V and J ends, which lost 1 base and 4 bases, there was a span of 14 bases. Germline V CDR1 and CDR2: DFQATT, SNEGSKA (reference sequence). The CDR3 is CSARVRSGPYNEQFF. The CDR3, as DNA: TGCAGTGCTAGAGTGAGAAGCGGACCATACAATGAGCAGTTCTTC.

The V call is TRBV5-4, the J call TRBJ2-5; D is perhaps TRBD2 (5 bases). Trimming left V 4 bases short and J 2 bases short, with 12 bases between. Germline-derived CDR1 and CDR2 are SGHNT and YYREEE (reference sequence). The CDR3 covers 14 residues. The CDR3 here is CASSLDSFQETQYF. Here the CDR3 DNA reads TGTGCCAGCAGCCTGGACTCGTTTCAAGAGACCCAGTACTTC.

Notes on this clonotype: The junction does not match germline at one end; this may be a read error. The rearrangement joins TRBV19 to TRBJ2-2, with 11 bases identical to TRBD1. The CDR3 runs to 16 residues. Germline CDR1 LNHDA, CDR2 SQIVND (reference sequence). CDR3 DNA sequence: TGTGCCAGTAATGGACAGGGGGCTTCAAACACCGAGGAGCTGTTTTTT. Translating gives CASNGQGASNTEELFF. Full variable domain (outside the CDR3, taken from reference TRBV19 and TRBJ2-2): DGGITQSPKYLFRKEGQNVTLSCEQNLNHDAMYWYRQDPGQGLRLIYYSQIVNDFQKGDIAEGYSVSREKKESFPLTVTSAQKNPTAFYLCASNGQGASNTEELFFGEGSRLTVL.

A few counts support this clonotype. The chain is built from TRBV6-1 and TRBJ1-2, with 7 nucleotides matching TRBD1. Germline-derived CDR1 and CDR2 are MNHNS and SASEGT. The CDR3 consists of 13 residues. Unmatched junction bases numbered 4, after V lost 6 bases and J lost 3 bases. The CDR3 DNA sequence: TGTGCCAGCAGCTCAGGACAGGACTATGGCTACACCTTC. Amino acids: CASSSGQDYGYTF.

The J gene is TRBJ2-7, the V gene TRBV7-9, with 7 bases that match TRBD1. This CDR3 is 12 amino acids long. Unmatched junction bases numbered 6, after V lost 8 bases and J lost 5 bases. Germline values: CDR1 SEHNR, CDR2 FQNEAQ (reference sequence). The CDR3, as DNA: TGTGCCAGCTCGGGACAGTACCACGAGCAGTACTTC. Translating gives CASSGQYHEQYF.

The genes are TRBV20-1 and TRBJ1-1; 7 bases map to TRBD1. The length of the CDR3 is 14 residues. Germline values: CDR1 DFQATT, CDR2 SNEGSKA (reference sequence). V lost 3 bases to trimming and J lost 5 bases; unmatched junction nucleotides: 9. CDR3 sequence: CSARPFDRDTEAFF. The DNA for the CDR3 is TGCAGTGCTAGGCCCTTTGACAGGGATACTGAAGCTTTCTTT.

This clonotype turned up a few times. J is TRBJ1-4 and V is TRBV7-9; D not resolved. Per germline, CDR1 SEHNR and CDR2 FQNEAQ (reference sequence). V lost 2 bases and J lost 8, with 12 bases in between. The CDR3 totals 14 residues. CDR3 residues: CASSLFVVGEKLFF. Written as DNA, the CDR3 is TGTGCCAGCAGCTTATTCGTAGTTGGAGAAAAACTGTTTTTT.

This clonotype was seen a few times. The junction differs from germline at one of its ends, possibly a read error. The CDR3 region is CTSSQTGGWDIQYF. In DNA, the CDR3 is TGTACCAGCAGCCAGACAGGGGGTTGGGACATTCAGTACTTC. This chain links TRBV6-2 or TRBV6-3 with TRBJ2-4; TRBD1 agrees at 9 bases. Per germline, CDR1 MNHEY and CDR2 SVGEGT. CDR3 length equals 14 residues.

The chain uses TRBV7-6 and TRBJ1-1; D is unresolved. CDR1 and CDR2 (germline): SGHVS, FNYEAQ. The CDR3 is made up of 14 amino acids. V gave up 3 bases and J gave up 0 bases, with 8 bases separating them. The CDR3 nucleotides read TGTGCCAGCAGCTTGTCTGAACTGAACACTGAAGCTTTCTTT. It translates to CASSLSELNTEAFF.

V gene TRBV20-1 combines with J gene TRBJ2-3, with 11 bases that match TRBD2. Germline trimming cut 6 bases from V and 4 bases from J; bases unmatched to any gene: 15. CDR3 length equals 17 residues. Germline loops: CDR1 DFQATT, CDR2 SNEGSKA (reference sequence). The CDR3 region has the DNA TGCAGTGCAGGGGCTAGCGGGGGGTTGAGGTTTGCAGATACGCAGTATTTT. It specifies CSAGASGGLRFADTQYF.

The V gene is TRBV6-1, the J gene TRBJ1-2, with D uncertain. Trimming removed 0 bases at V and 8 bases at J, with 4 bases between. The CDR3 totals 11 residues. Germline values: CDR1 MNHNS, CDR2 SASEGT. CDR3 DNA sequence: TGTGCCAGCAGTGAAGCGAGGGGCTACACCTTC. Its translation is CASSEARGYTF.

The rearrangement joins TRBV24-1 to TRBJ2-4, with 10 nucleotides matching TRBD1. Losses at the gene ends were 3 bases for V and 8 bases for J; bases not matched to a gene: 6. CDR1 is KGHDR, CDR2 SFDVKD, per germline. The CDR3 contains 15 residues. This CDR3 is CATSDPGQGSDIQYF. DNA of the CDR3: TGTGCCACCAGTGATCCGGGACAGGGGTCGGACATTCAGTACTTC.

This chain links TRBV7-9 with TRBJ2-2; perhaps D is TRBD1 or TRBD2 (6 bases each). The CDR3 has 16 amino acids. V dropped 5 bases and J dropped 4 bases, with 17 bases sitting between them. Germline CDR1 and CDR2: SEHNR and FQNEAQ (reference sequence). In DNA form, the CDR3 reads TGTGCCAGCAGCCCGGAGGGCAGGGGCTTCACCGGGGAGCTGTTTTTT. Protein product: CASSPEGRGFTGELFF.

This clonotype was detected only once. The chain employs TRBV6-2 or TRBV6-3 and TRBJ1-5, with a tentative D call TRBD1 (6 bases). The CDR3 contains 12 residues. CDR1 MNHEY and CDR2 SVGEGT come from the germline V gene. V gave up 7 bases and J gave up 6 bases, with 10 bases separating them. The CDR3 DNA is TGTGCCAGCAATGGGGGCGGTCAGCCCCAGCATTTT. Translation: CASNGGGQPQHF.

This clonotype was seen more than once but under ten times. The rearrangement joins TRBV2 to TRBJ2-7; possible D gene TRBD1, 5 bases. Germline CDR1 reads SNHLY; CDR2 reads FYNNEI. V lost 3 bases, J lost 8 bases, and 20 bases lay in between. There are 15 residues in the CDR3. Here the CDR3 DNA reads TGTGCCAGCAGTGAGAGTTTTGGACATATATACCAGCAGTACTTC. Amino acid sequence: CASSESFGHIYQQYF.

As DNA, the CDR3 is TGTGCCTGGAGTGTACACAGGGCCGCTTTCTTT. Protein: CAWSVHRAAFF. The V gene is TRBV30, the J gene TRBJ1-1; the D gene is possibly TRBD1 (6 bases). This CDR3 is built from 11 residues. Germline V CDR1 and CDR2: GTSNPN, SVGIG (reference sequence). Trimming took 0 bases from V and 11 from J, leaving 10 bases between them.